These T cell receptor beta chains were read from a single sample in a study of cytomegalovirus exposure and HLA in healthy donors. The data were produced by immunoSEQ multiplex PCR, yet TCRdb's version contains in-frame clones alone and is incomplete. The profile covers 100,000 to 150,000 clones, with more than 15% appearing a single time and approximately 2.9% taken by the ten largest. Sequences were obtained from PBMCs. The receptors shown here come from a female donor in good health and CMV-seropositive. Each CDR3 is given with its conserved first and last residue. Fields, in order: clone size, D gene, V gene, J gene, CDR3 protein, CDR3 DNA. The D gene is left open where the match is weak. Not every row has a clone size; where given, it reads once, few, many or a size class.

abundance: few
d_gene: .
v_gene: TRBV27
j_gene: TRBJ1-1
CDR3aa: CASSLGQDTEAFF
CDR3nt: TGTGCCAGCAGTTTAGGCCAAGACACTGAAGCTTTCTTT

abundance: few
d_gene: TRBD1
v_gene: TRBV30
j_gene: TRBJ2-2
CDR3aa: CAWATGFAGELFF
CDR3nt: TGTGCCTGGGCGACAGGGTTCGCCGGGGAGCTGTTTTTT

abundance: few
d_gene: .
v_gene: TRBV7-7
j_gene: TRBJ2-5
CDR3aa: CASSFSEAGEETQYF
CDR3nt: TGTGCCAGCAGCTTTAGTGAAGCAGGGGAAGAGACCCAGTACTTC

abundance: once
d_gene: TRBD1
v_gene: TRBV27
j_gene: TRBJ1-4
CDR3aa: CASSRTHPGQNEKLFF
CDR3nt: TGTGCCAGCAGCCGCACTCATCCGGGACAGAATGAAAAACTGTTTTTT

abundance: .
d_gene: TRBD1
v_gene: TRBV5-6
j_gene: TRBJ2-7
CDR3aa: CASSLPRDRAFGEQYF
CDR3nt: TGTGCCAGCAGCTTGCCCCGGGACAGGGCTTTTGGGGAGCAGTACTTC

abundance: .
d_gene: .
v_gene: TRBV5-4
j_gene: TRBJ2-5
CDR3aa: CASSPVRVETQYF
CDR3nt: TGTGCCAGCAGCCCCGTCAGGGTAGAGACCCAGTACTTC

abundance: .
d_gene: TRBD2
v_gene: TRBV28
j_gene: TRBJ2-1
CDR3aa: CASTVTSGDYNEQFF
CDR3nt: TGTGCCAGCACTGTCACTAGCGGGGATTACAATGAGCAGTTCTTC

abundance: .
d_gene: .
v_gene: TRBV18
j_gene: TRBJ2-1
CDR3aa: CASSQPGKDNEQFF
CDR3nt: TGTGCCAGCTCCCAACCGGGGAAGGACAATGAGCAGTTCTTC

abundance: .
d_gene: .
v_gene: TRBV4-3
j_gene: TRBJ2-7
CDR3aa: CASSQAILPTDEVSYEQYF
CDR3nt: TGCGCCAGCAGCCAAGCTATTCTCCCGACAGACGAGGTTTCCTACGAGCAGTACTTC

abundance: few
d_gene: .
v_gene: TRBV5-6
j_gene: TRBJ1-1
CDR3aa: CASSFRDTHTEAFF
CDR3nt: TGTGCCAGCAGCTTCCGGGACACTCACACTGAAGCTTTCTTT

abundance: few
d_gene: .
v_gene: TRBV30
j_gene: TRBJ1-2
CDR3aa: CAWSLGDNYGYTF
CDR3nt: TGTGCCTGGAGTTTAGGGGATAACTATGGCTACACCTTC

abundance: few
d_gene: .
v_gene: TRBV4-2
j_gene: TRBJ1-2
CDR3aa: CASSQVLQNPHYGYTF
CDR3nt: TGTGCCAGCAGCCAAGTCCTACAGAACCCCCACTATGGCTACACCTTC

abundance: few
d_gene: TRBD2
v_gene: TRBV4-3
j_gene: TRBJ2-3
CDR3aa: CASSQEGLAGGSGWADTQYF
CDR3nt: TGCGCCAGCAGCCAAGAGGGTCTAGCGGGAGGGTCAGGGTGGGCAGATACGCAGTATTTT

abundance: .
d_gene: .
v_gene: TRBV30
j_gene: TRBJ2-7
CDR3aa: CAWTGVSYEQYF
CDR3nt: TGTGCCTGGACAGGGGTTAGCTACGAGCAGTACTTC

abundance: few
d_gene: .
v_gene: TRBV5-1
j_gene: TRBJ2-3
CDR3aa: CASFPGQGGDTQYF
CDR3nt: TGCGCCAGCTTCCCTGGGCAGGGTGGCGATACGCAGTATTTT

abundance: few
d_gene: .
v_gene: TRBV19
j_gene: TRBJ1-5
CDR3aa: CASSIDSLTRNQPQHF
CDR3nt: TGTGCCAGTAGTATAGATTCCCTGACTCGGAATCAGCCCCAGCATTTT

abundance: few
d_gene: .
v_gene: TRBV6-1
j_gene: TRBJ1-1
CDR3aa: CATFQGWGNTEAFF
CDR3nt: TGTGCCACCTTCCAGGGGTGGGGGAACACTGAAGCTTTCTTT

abundance: .
d_gene: .
v_gene: TRBV18
j_gene: TRBJ2-1
CDR3aa: CASSPTTGSGEQFF
CDR3nt: TGTGCCAGCTCACCAACGACAGGTTCTGGGGAGCAGTTCTTC

abundance: .
d_gene: .
v_gene: TRBV9
j_gene: TRBJ2-6
CDR3aa: CASSPGLSGANVLTF
CDR3nt: TGTGCCAGCAGCCCAGGGTTATCTGGGGCCAACGTCCTGACTTTC

abundance: .
d_gene: TRBD1
v_gene: TRBV7-2
j_gene: TRBJ1-2
CDR3aa: CASSFRTGGYGYTF
CDR3nt: TGTGCCAGCAGCTTTAGGACAGGGGGCTATGGCTACACCTTC

abundance: few
d_gene: .
v_gene: TRBV28
j_gene: TRBJ1-5
CDR3aa: CASRTGREGNQPQHF
CDR3nt: TGTGCCAGCAGGACGGGACGGGAGGGCAATCAGCCCCAGCATTTT

abundance: few
d_gene: TRBD2
v_gene: TRBV28
j_gene: TRBJ2-7
CDR3aa: CASSLGEGEQYF
CDR3nt: TGTGCCAGCAGTCTAGGGGAGGGCGAGCAGTACTTC

abundance: few
d_gene: TRBD1
v_gene: TRBV19
j_gene: TRBJ1-4
CDR3aa: CASSIRTGASATNEKLFF
CDR3nt: TGTGCCAGTAGTATCCGGACAGGGGCGTCCGCAACTAATGAAAAACTGTTTTTT

abundance: .
d_gene: TRBD1
v_gene: TRBV7-9
j_gene: TRBJ2-7
CDR3aa: CASSLWGQGERPSYEQYF
CDR3nt: TGTGCCAGCAGCTTATGGGGCCAGGGGGAAAGGCCCTCCTACGAGCAGTACTTC

abundance: .
d_gene: .
v_gene: TRBV5-8
j_gene: TRBJ1-5
CDR3aa: CASSLLGNQPQHF
CDR3nt: TGTGCCAGCAGCTTACTAGGAAATCAGCCCCAGCATTTT

abundance: .
d_gene: .
v_gene: TRBV7-8
j_gene: TRBJ2-3
CDR3aa: CASSLDPAATDTQYF
CDR3nt: TGTGCCAGCAGCTTAGACCCGGCGGCCACAGATACGCAGTATTTT

abundance: few
d_gene: .
v_gene: TRBV28
j_gene: TRBJ1-1
CDR3aa: CASSLFRNTEAFF
CDR3nt: TGTGCCAGCAGTTTATTCCGGAACACTGAAGCTTTCTTT